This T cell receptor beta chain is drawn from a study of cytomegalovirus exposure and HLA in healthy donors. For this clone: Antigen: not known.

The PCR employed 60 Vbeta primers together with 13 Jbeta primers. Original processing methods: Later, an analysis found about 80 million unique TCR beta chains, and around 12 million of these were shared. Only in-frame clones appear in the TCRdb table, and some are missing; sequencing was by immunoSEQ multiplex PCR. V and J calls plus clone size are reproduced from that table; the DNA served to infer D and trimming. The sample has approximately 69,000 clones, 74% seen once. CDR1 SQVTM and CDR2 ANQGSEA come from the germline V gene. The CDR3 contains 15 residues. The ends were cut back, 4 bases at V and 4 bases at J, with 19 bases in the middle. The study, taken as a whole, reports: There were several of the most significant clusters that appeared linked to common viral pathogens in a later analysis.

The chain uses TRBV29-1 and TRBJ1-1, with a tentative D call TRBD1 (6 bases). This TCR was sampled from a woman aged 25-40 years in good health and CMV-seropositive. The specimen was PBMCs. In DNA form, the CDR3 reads TGCAGCGTTGGGGTGTCAGGGGCCCTTCCCACTGAAGCTTTCTTT. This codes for CSVGVSGALPTEAFF.